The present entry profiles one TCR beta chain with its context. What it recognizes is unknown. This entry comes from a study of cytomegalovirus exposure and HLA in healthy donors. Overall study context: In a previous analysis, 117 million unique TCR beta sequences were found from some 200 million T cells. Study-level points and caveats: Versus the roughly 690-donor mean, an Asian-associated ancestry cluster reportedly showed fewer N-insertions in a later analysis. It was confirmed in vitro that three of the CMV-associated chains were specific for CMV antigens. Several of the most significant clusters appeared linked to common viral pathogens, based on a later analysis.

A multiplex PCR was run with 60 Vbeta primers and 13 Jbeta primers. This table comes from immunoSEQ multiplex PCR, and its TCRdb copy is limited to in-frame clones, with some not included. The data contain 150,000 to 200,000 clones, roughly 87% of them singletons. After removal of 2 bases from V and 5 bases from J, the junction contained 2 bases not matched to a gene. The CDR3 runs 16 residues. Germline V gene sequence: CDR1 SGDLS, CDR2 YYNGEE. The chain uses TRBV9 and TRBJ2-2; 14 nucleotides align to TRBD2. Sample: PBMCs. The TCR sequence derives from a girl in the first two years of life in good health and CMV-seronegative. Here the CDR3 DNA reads TGTGCCAGCAGCGTCGGGACTAGCGGGAGAACCGGGGAGCTGTTTTTT. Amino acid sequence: CASSVGTSGRTGELFF.